These 20 T cell receptor beta chains were all obtained from the same sample, sequenced in a study of identical twins. TCRdb reprocessed the 5' RACE reads via MiXCR and lists one record per CDR3 protein. This sample has about 520,000 distinct CDR3 sequences; 20% to 25% occur once, and the top ten carry about 0.91%. The data were also submitted as part of a second study, on T cells expressing NK-cell markers.

The sequenced sample consisted of CD4+ T cells sorted from blood. Receptors were obtained from a woman aged 18-29 years in good health.

This clonotype was found many times. The rearrangement uses TRBV12-3 or TRBV12-4 and TRBJ1-1; D gene unclear. The CDR3 spans 11 residues. Trimming stripped 1 base from V and 6 bases from J, with 3 bases between. CDR3 region: CASSLGAEAFF. CDR3 DNA: TGTGCCAGCAGTTTAGGGGCTGAAGCTTTCTTT.

This chain links TRBV29-1 with TRBJ1-2; the D is unclear. The V and J ends lost 4 bases and 1 base respectively, with 10 bases between them. The CDR3 is made up of 13 amino acids. The germline gives CDR1 SQVTM, CDR2 ANQGSEA. The CDR3 sequence is CSVGGESNYGYTF. The CDR3 DNA follows: TGCAGCGTTGGAGGAGAGAGTAACTATGGCTACACCTTC.

This clonotype was observed a few times. V and J are TRBV12-3 or TRBV12-4 and TRBJ2-4; D ambiguous. This CDR3 contains 14 residues. Trimming took off 7 bases at V and 1 base at J, with 11 bases between the two ends. CDR3 amino acids: CASTLPRAKNIQYF. CDR3 bases: TGTGCCAGCACCCTCCCTAGGGCCAAAAACATTCAGTACTTC.

This clonotype appeared many times. This chain joins TRBV7-9 and TRBJ2-1; D might be TRBD1 (6 bases). From germline, CDR1 is SEHNR and CDR2 FQNEAQ (reference sequence). Trimming cost V 5 bases and J 3 bases, with 11 bases left between them. This CDR3 region has 14 residues. The CDR3 region is CASSHRVGYNEQFF. DNA of the CDR3: TGTGCCAGCAGCCACAGGGTGGGCTACAATGAGCAGTTCTTC.

In this sample, this clonotype turned up a few times. The chain links TRBV7-2 to TRBJ2-2; D may be TRBD2 (5 bases). The CDR3 is 16 residues long. The germline V gene encodes CDR1 SGHTA and CDR2 FQGNSA. Trimming removed 2 bases at V and 4 bases at J, with 14 bases between. CDR3 protein: CASSLLLVGPTGELFF. The DNA of the CDR3 is TGTGCCAGCAGCTTATTACTAGTGGGTCCCACCGGGGAGCTGTTTTTT.

This CDR3 is CASSAPTGGYEQYF. CDR3 DNA: TGTGCCAGCAGTGCACCGACAGGGGGCTACGAGCAGTACTTC. The rearrangement uses TRBV6-4 and TRBJ2-7; 9 bases agree with TRBD1. Trimming removed 4 bases from V and 3 bases from J; junction bases left unmatched: 4. Germline V CDR1 and CDR2: MRHNA, SNTAGT. The CDR3 is made up of 14 amino acids.

The sample holds a few counts of this clonotype. This chain connects TRBV20-1 to TRBJ2-7; D is undetermined. Trimming removed 4 bases from V and 2 bases from J, with 18 bases in between. CDR1 and CDR2 from the germline V gene are DFQATT and SNEGSKA (reference sequence). The CDR3 has 15 residues. The CDR3 nucleotides are TGCAGTGCTAAGGAACCGCGGAAATCACCCTACGAGCAGTACTTC. Protein sequence: CSAKEPRKSPYEQYF.

This clonotype was seen a few times. V gene TRBV13 combines with J gene TRBJ1-6; a possible D gene is TRBD1 (5 bases). Trimming shortened V by 5 bases and J by 0 bases, and 8 bases separated the two germline ends. CDR1 is PRHDT, CDR2 FYEKMQ, per germline (reference sequence). There are 15 residues in the CDR3. The CDR3 bases are TGTGCCAGCAGCCAGGGCAGCTCCTATAATTCACCCCTCCACTTT. Protein: CASSQGSSYNSPLHF.

This clonotype was observed many times. The chain recombines TRBV29-1 with TRBJ2-1, with D maybe TRBD1 (6 bases). The V end was cut by 6 bases, the J end by 8 bases, with 14 bases between. This CDR3 contains 12 residues. Germline V lookup: CDR1 SQVTM, CDR2 ANQGSEA. The CDR3 DNA sequence: TGCAGCGTATACCAGGGGTTGGATGAGCAGTTCTTC. Amino acids: CSVYQGLDEQFF.

The chain carries TRBV20-1 and TRBJ1-2; TRBD1 matches at 7 bases. Germline CDR1 reads DFQATT; CDR2 reads SNEGSKA (reference sequence). V lost 2 bases to trimming and J lost 3 bases; unmatched junction nucleotides: 3. This CDR3 has 13 amino acids. The CDR3 spells CSARKGADYGYTF. The CDR3 nucleotides are TGCAGTGCTAGAAAGGGGGCAGACTATGGCTACACCTTC.

The rearrangement uses TRBV7-3 and TRBJ2-1, with TRBD1 identical over 9 bases. Per the germline V gene, CDR1 is SGHTA and CDR2 is FQGTGA. The V and J ends lost 5 bases and 3 bases, in that order; junction bases with no gene match: 8. CDR3 length: 16 amino acids. CDR3 sequence (DNA): TGTGCCAGCAGCACGACCGGACAGGGGCGCTACAATGAGCAGTTCTTC. As protein: CASSTTGQGRYNEQFF.

The chain employs TRBV25-1 and TRBJ2-1, with 14 bases aligning to TRBD2. V lost 5 bases to trimming and J lost 6 bases; unmatched junction nucleotides: 3. The CDR3 extends over 15 amino acids. The germline V gene encodes CDR1 MGHDK and CDR2 SYGVNS. The CDR3 DNA sequence: TGTGCCAGCAGTAAGACTAGCGGGGGGGCCAATGAGCAGTTCTTC. Residues: CASSKTSGGANEQFF.

Many counts were recorded for this clonotype. The rearrangement links TRBV5-1 to TRBJ1-1; D not certain. Germline-derived CDR1 and CDR2 are SGHRS and YFSETQ. The CDR3 is 16 amino acids. V was shortened by 0 bases and J by 0 bases, with 12 bases between the two germline ends. CDR3: CASSLEGGLMNTEAFF. The CDR3 nucleotides read TGCGCCAGCAGCTTGGAAGGCGGACTAATGAACACTGAAGCTTTCTTT.

This clonotype was recorded many times. This chain joins TRBV7-3 and TRBJ2-3; 7 bases align to TRBD2. The germline CDR1 and CDR2 sequences are SGHTA and FQGTGA. This CDR3 contains 14 residues. V lost 5 bases, J lost 3 bases, and 5 bases stayed unmatched. Here the CDR3 reads CASSPGTTTDTQYF. DNA of the CDR3: TGTGCCAGCAGCCCAGGGACTACTACAGATACGCAGTATTTT.

This clonotype has a handful of counts. The chain carries TRBV3-1 and TRBJ1-1; possible D gene TRBD1, 5 bases. This CDR3 spans 12 amino acids. The germline V and J ends were trimmed by 4 bases and 7 bases, with 10 bases remaining between them. The germline gives CDR1 LGHDT, CDR2 YNNKEL (reference sequence). The CDR3 bases are TGTGCCAGCAGCCGATCAGGGAATGAAGCTTTCTTT. Translation gives CASSRSGNEAFF.

This rearrangement joins TRBV5-1 to TRBJ2-2; a possible D gene is TRBD2 (5 bases). The ends were cut back, 3 bases at V and 2 bases at J, with 11 bases in the middle. This CDR3 spans 15 amino acids. From germline, CDR1 is SGHRS and CDR2 YFSETQ. The CDR3 loop is CASSWRSSNTGELFF. The CDR3 DNA sequence: TGCGCCAGCAGCTGGAGGTCCAGTAACACCGGGGAGCTGTTTTTT.

V usage is TRBV4-3 and J usage is TRBJ1-2; D remains ambiguous. The CDR3 loop spans 13 amino acids. Trimming removed 0 bases at V and 7 bases at J, with 9 bases between. CDR1 and CDR2 from the germline V gene are LGHNA and YSLEER. The CDR3 is CASSQELSLGYTF. DNA for the CDR3: TGCGCCAGCAGCCAAGAGCTGTCCCTTGGCTACACCTTC.

This clonotype was found many times. The gene calls are TRBV10-3 and TRBJ2-7; perhaps TRBD2 as D (6 bases). The CDR3 loop spans 13 amino acids. The V end was cut by 4 bases, the J end by 5 bases, with 12 bases between. Germline V lookup: CDR1 ENHRY, CDR2 SYGVKD. The CDR3 nucleotides are TGTGCCATCAGTGGCGGGATCCGCGACGAGCAGTACTTC. Protein product: CAISGGIRDEQYF.

This clonotype was picked up a small number of times. This chain links TRBV20-1 with TRBJ1-2, with 9 nucleotides matching TRBD1. Trimming removed 4 bases from V and 6 bases from J; junction bases left unmatched: 9. CDR1 is DFQATT, CDR2 SNEGSKA, per germline (reference sequence). This CDR3 contains 14 residues. This CDR3 is CSANGQGKYDGYTF. The CDR3 DNA reads as TGCAGTGCTAACGGACAGGGGAAGTACGATGGCTACACCTTC.

The chain's CDR3 is CSAPNGFEDEQYF. The CDR3 coding sequence is TGCAGTGCGCCGAACGGGTTTGAGGACGAGCAGTACTTC. This chain links TRBV20-1 with TRBJ2-7; no clear D. The ends were cut back, 6 bases at V and 5 bases at J, with 17 bases in the middle. Germline V gene data show CDR1 as DFQATT and CDR2 as SNEGSKA (reference sequence). The CDR3 is 13 residues long.